The rows below give T cell receptor beta chains drawn from one sample of a study of cytomegalovirus exposure and HLA in healthy donors. TCRdb keeps only in-frame clones here, not all; method: immunoSEQ multiplex PCR. The table lists approximately 300,000 clones, 87% of them singletons. Sample: PBMCs. The receptors were sampled from a woman aged 25 to 39 in good health and CMV-seropositive. Both conserved end residues are part of each CDR3. The order of the fields is CDR3 length, J gene, D gene, clone size, V gene, CDR3 protein, CDR3 DNA. A D gene is named only where the DNA matches it firmly. The listing skips clone size in some rows; elsewhere it reads once, few, many or a size class.

length: 15; J: TRBJ2-1; D: NA; size: NA; V: TRBV6-1; CDR3: CASTHPTLEYNEQFF; DNA: TGTGCCAGCACCCATCCGACACTAGAATACAATGAGCAGTTCTTC
length: 12; J: TRBJ1-2; D: NA; size: NA; V: TRBV30; CDR3: CAWSAGSYGYTF; DNA: TGTGCCTGGAGTGCAGGGTCCTATGGCTACACCTTC
length: 16; J: TRBJ1-2; D: NA; size: NA; V: TRBV7-9; CDR3: CASSYYPPGGHYGYTF; DNA: TGTGCCAGCAGCTATTACCCCCCTGGAGGGCACTATGGCTACACCTTC
length: 13; J: TRBJ1-2; D: TRBD1; size: NA; V: TRBV6-1; CDR3: CASTFGTGSGYTF; DNA: TGTGCCAGCACCTTCGGGACAGGGAGCGGCTACACCTTC
length: 15; J: TRBJ1-5; D: TRBD1; size: NA; V: TRBV18; CDR3: CASSHRQGSNQPQHF; DNA: TGTGCCAGCTCACACAGACAGGGCAGCAATCAGCCCCAGCATTTT
length: 15; J: TRBJ2-7; D: NA; size: NA; V: TRBV27; CDR3: CASSLSQLGSYEQYF; DNA: TGTGCCAGCAGTCTAAGCCAGTTAGGGTCCTACGAGCAGTACTTC
length: 16; J: TRBJ2-3; D: TRBD2; size: NA; V: TRBV9; CDR3: CASSVGAGGPTDTQYF; DNA: TGTGCCAGCAGCGTAGGAGCGGGGGGGCCCACAGATACGCAGTATTTT
length: 15; J: TRBJ1-4; D: NA; size: NA; V: TRBV5-1; CDR3: CASSLVGGTNEKLFF; DNA: TGCGCCAGCAGCTTGGTAGGGGGGACTAATGAAAAACTGTTTTTT
length: 16; J: TRBJ2-1; D: TRBD1; size: NA; V: TRBV6-1; CDR3: CASSDQGQGPYNEQFF; DNA: TGTGCCAGCAGTGACCAGGGACAGGGACCCTACAATGAGCAGTTCTTC
length: 15; J: TRBJ1-3; D: NA; size: NA; V: TRBV11-2; CDR3: CASSRRGREENTIYF; DNA: TGTGCCAGCAGCCGGAGAGGCAGGGAGGAAAACACCATATATTTT
length: 15; J: TRBJ2-7; D: TRBD2; size: NA; V: TRBV5-4; CDR3: CASSEALAEGYEQYF; DNA: TGTGCCAGCAGCGAAGCACTAGCGGAGGGCTACGAGCAGTACTTC
length: 15; J: TRBJ1-1; D: NA; size: NA; V: TRBV29-1; CDR3: CSAIPGPVMNTEAFF; DNA: TGCAGCGCCATCCCGGGGCCTGTCATGAACACTGAAGCTTTCTTT
length: 14; J: TRBJ1-4; D: NA; size: NA; V: TRBV7-6; CDR3: CASSLGFGREKLFF; DNA: TGTGCCAGCAGCTTGGGCTTTGGGAGGGAAAAACTGTTTTTT
length: 14; J: TRBJ2-1; D: TRBD1; size: NA; V: TRBV13; CDR3: CASSLGQGNNEQFF; DNA: TGTGCCAGCAGCTTGGGACAGGGGAACAATGAGCAGTTCTTC
length: 17; J: TRBJ1-1; D: TRBD1; size: NA; V: TRBV5-6; CDR3: CASSLFLRDRENTEAFF; DNA: TGTGCCAGCAGCTTGTTCCTACGTGACAGGGAGAACACTGAAGCTTTCTTT
length: 15; J: TRBJ1-5; D: NA; size: NA; V: TRBV5-6; CDR3: CASSLRGAPSQPQHF; DNA: TGTGCCAGCAGCTTGAGGGGGGCGCCTAGTCAGCCCCAGCATTTT
length: 16; J: TRBJ2-3; D: TRBD2; size: NA; V: TRBV6-6; CDR3: CASSLRTSGVTDTQYF; DNA: TGTGCCAGCAGTCTCCGGACTAGCGGGGTCACAGATACGCAGTATTTT
length: 13; J: TRBJ2-7; D: NA; size: NA; V: TRBV27; CDR3: CASRGPYPYEQYF; DNA: TGTGCCAGCAGGGGGCCTTATCCCTACGAGCAGTACTTC
length: 17; J: TRBJ2-7; D: TRBD1; size: once; V: TRBV12-5; CDR3: CASGLVGDSQLIYEQYF; DNA: TGTGCTAGTGGTTTGGTAGGGGACAGCCAACTTATCTACGAGCAGTACTTC
length: 13; J: TRBJ2-1; D: NA; size: NA; V: TRBV4-2; CDR3: CASSQDWGSQQFF; DNA: TGTGCCAGCAGCCAAGATTGGGGCTCTCAGCAGTTCTTC
length: 16; J: TRBJ2-7; D: TRBD2; size: NA; V: TRBV10-3; CDR3: CAISRGGTSGNYEQYF; DNA: TGTGCCATCAGTCGGGGTGGGACTAGCGGGAACTACGAGCAGTACTTC
length: 18; J: TRBJ2-1; D: TRBD2; size: NA; V: TRBV27; CDR3: CASSLWSGSGKAYNEQFF; DNA: TGTGCCAGCAGTTTATGGTCCGGAAGCGGGAAAGCCTACAATGAGCAGTTCTTC
length: 17; J: TRBJ2-7; D: TRBD2; size: once; V: TRBV28; CDR3: CASSFPGTSGTSYEQYF; DNA: TGTGCCAGCAGTTTTCCCGGGACTAGCGGGACCTCCTACGAGCAGTACTTC